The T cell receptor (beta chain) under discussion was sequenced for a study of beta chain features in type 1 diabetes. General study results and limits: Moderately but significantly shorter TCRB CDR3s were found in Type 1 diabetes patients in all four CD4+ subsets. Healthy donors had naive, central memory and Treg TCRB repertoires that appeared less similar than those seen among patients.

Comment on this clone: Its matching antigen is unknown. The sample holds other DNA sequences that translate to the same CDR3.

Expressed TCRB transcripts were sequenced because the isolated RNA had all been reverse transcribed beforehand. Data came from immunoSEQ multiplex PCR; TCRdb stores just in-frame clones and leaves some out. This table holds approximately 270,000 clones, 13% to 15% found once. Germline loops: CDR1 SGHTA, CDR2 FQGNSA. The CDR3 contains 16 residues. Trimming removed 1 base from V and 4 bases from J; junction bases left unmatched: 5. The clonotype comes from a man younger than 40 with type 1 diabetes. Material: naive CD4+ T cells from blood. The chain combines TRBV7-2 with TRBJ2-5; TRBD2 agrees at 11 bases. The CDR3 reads CASSLGLAGGTETQYF. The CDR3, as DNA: TGTGCCAGCAGCTTAGGGCTAGCGGGAGGTACAGAGACCCAGTACTTC.